This T cell receptor (beta chain) was identified in a study of shared clonotypes between healthy human individuals. The CDR3 is 13 residues long. Between the trimmed V and J ends, which lost 6 bases and 3 bases, there was a span of 12 bases. CDR1 MGHDK and CDR2 SYGVNS come from the germline V gene. Sequenced by immunoSEQ multiplex PCR; TCRdb stores in-frame clones only, minus some. This table holds some 100,000 clones, about 71% found once. The chain links TRBV25-1 to TRBJ2-7; possibly TRBD1 for D (6 bases). The clonotype originates from a woman in her twenties or thirties in good health. Sequenced: memory CD8+ T cells sorted from blood. Subset of the sample: CD45RO+ cells pooled with CCR7-negative TemRA cells. The chain's CDR3 is CASRNRENYEQYF. In nucleotides, the CDR3 is TGTGCCAGCAGAAACAGGGAAAACTACGAGCAGTACTTC.